These T cell receptor beta chains were read from a single sample in a study of blood T cell repertoires in COVID-19. Data came from immunoSEQ multiplex PCR; TCRdb stores just in-frame clones and leaves some out. Of about 83,000 clones listed, approximately 86% are singletons. The sequencing sample was made of peripheral blood. The origin of the receptors is a man aged 80 or over with active or convalescent COVID-19. CDR3s include the opening cysteine and the closing phenylalanine or tryptophan. The D gene is left open where the match is weak. Not all rows give a size; the values are once, few, many and, for expanded clones, a class.

d_call j_call clone_size v_call cdr3_nt cdr3_aa
. TRBJ1-1 few TRBV18 TGTGCCAGCTCAACCGGGTTGAACACTGAAGCTTTCTTT CASSTGLNTEAFF
. TRBJ1-1 . TRBV12-3/TRBV12-4 TGTGCCAGCAGAGTGTTCGCGGGCACTGAAGCTTTCTTT CASRVFAGTEAFF
. TRBJ1-2 . TRBV6-1 TGTGCCAGCAGTGAAGTACGGCAGGGTGGCTACACCTTC CASSEVRQGGYTF
. TRBJ1-2 few TRBV7-2 TGTGCCAGCAGCTTACAAATGACTTCTTTATTTGGCTACACCTTC CASSLQMTSLFGYTF
TRBD2 TRBJ2-3 . TRBV28 TGTGCCAGCAGTTATGAGGTAGCGGGGCTCCGCACAGATACGCAGTATTTT CASSYEVAGLRTDTQYF
. TRBJ1-5 . TRBV3-1/TRBV3-2 TGTGCCAGCAGCCAAGTAGGGGGTAGCAATCAGCCCCAGCATTTT CASSQVGGSNQPQHF
TRBD1 TRBJ1-5 few TRBV28 TGTGCCAGCAGTTTAAGACAGGGCGATCAGCCCCAGCATTTT CASSLRQGDQPQHF
. TRBJ1-2 once TRBV18 TGTGCCAGCTCACCAGGGGCTAGGTATGGCTACACCTTC CASSPGARYGYTF
. TRBJ2-3 . TRBV18 TGTGCCAGCTTGGAACGTTACAGGGATACGCAGTATTTT CASLERYRDTQYF
. TRBJ1-4 . TRBV12-3/TRBV12-4 TGTGCCAGCAGCGAGCCTAATGAAAAACTGTTTTTT CASSEPNEKLFF
TRBD1 TRBJ2-5 . TRBV7-7 TGTGCTAGCAGCTCCGGGACAGGGACACAAGAGACCCAGTACTTC CASSSGTGTQETQYF
TRBD2 TRBJ2-5 . TRBV7-9 TGTGCCAGCAGCCCGCAAGTAGCGGGGATCCAAGAGACCCAGTACTTC CASSPQVAGIQETQYF
. TRBJ1-1 . TRBV29-1 TGCAGCGTCCCCGATTGGGGGGGAATGAACACTGAAGCTTTCTTT CSVPDWGGMNTEAFF
. TRBJ2-2 once TRBV19 TGTGCCAGTAGTATTGGACACACGAACACCGGGGAGCTGTTTTTT CASSIGHTNTGELFF
TRBD2 TRBJ2-1 . TRBV5-1 TGCGCCAGCAGTGTAGCGGGGGGGAATGAGCAGTTCTTC CASSVAGGNEQFF
. TRBJ2-4 . TRBV10-3 TGTGCCATCAGTGAGGAGGTCCAGCGACCCAAAAACATTCAGTACTTC CAISEEVQRPKNIQYF